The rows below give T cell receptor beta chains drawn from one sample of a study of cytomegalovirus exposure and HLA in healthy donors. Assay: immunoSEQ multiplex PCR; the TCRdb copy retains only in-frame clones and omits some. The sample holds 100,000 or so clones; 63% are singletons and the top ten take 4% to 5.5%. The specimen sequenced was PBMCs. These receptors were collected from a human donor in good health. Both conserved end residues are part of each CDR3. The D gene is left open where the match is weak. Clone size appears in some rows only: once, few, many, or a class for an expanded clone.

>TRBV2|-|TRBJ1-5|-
TGTGCCAGCAGTGAAGCAGGGGGGGGCAATCAGCCCCAGCATTTT
CASSEAGGGNQPQHF
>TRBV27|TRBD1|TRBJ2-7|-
TGTGCCAGCAGTTTATCCCGGGACAGGGGGCGCGAGCAGTACTTC
CASSLSRDRGREQYF
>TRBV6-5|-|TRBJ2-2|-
TGTGCCAGCAGTTGGCAGGCGAACACCGGGGAGCTGTTTTTT
CASSWQANTGELFF
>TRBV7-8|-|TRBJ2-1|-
TGTGCCAGCAGCTTTCGGACCCTGCAGGGCAATGAGCAGTTCTTC
CASSFRTLQGNEQFF
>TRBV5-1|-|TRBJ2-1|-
TGCGCCAGCAGCTTGGTGTTCTCGTACAATGAGCAGTTCTTC
CASSLVFSYNEQFF
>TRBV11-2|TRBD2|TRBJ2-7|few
TGTGCCAGCAGCAGAGGACTAGCGGGAAACTACGAGCAGTACTTC
CASSRGLAGNYEQYF
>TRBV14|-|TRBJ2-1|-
TGTGCCAGCAGCCAAGATCGGGGATTCGGGGGCAATGAGCAGTTCTTC
CASSQDRGFGGNEQFF
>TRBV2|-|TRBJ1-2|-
TGTGCCAGCAACTTAAGGGGAGGGAACTATGGCTACACCTTC
CASNLRGGNYGYTF
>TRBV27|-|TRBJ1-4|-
TGTGCCAGCAGTAAACAGGGATTCAATGAAAAACTGTTTTTT
CASSKQGFNEKLFF
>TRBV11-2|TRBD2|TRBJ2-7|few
TGTGCCAGCAGCCCTAGCGGGGGTCTGCACGGCGAGCAGTACTTC
CASSPSGGLHGEQYF
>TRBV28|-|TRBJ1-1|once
TGTGCCAGCAGTCCCCTGGAGGCAGTTTCCGAAGCTTTCTTT
CASSPLEAVSEAFF
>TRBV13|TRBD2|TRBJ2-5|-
TGTGCCAGCAGCTTAGCATCCCTAGCGGGAGCAGAGACCCAGTACTTC
CASSLASLAGAETQYF
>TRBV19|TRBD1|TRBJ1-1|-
TGTGCCAGTAACGGACAGGGGGCTCCGAACACTGAAGCTTTCTTT
CASNGQGAPNTEAFF
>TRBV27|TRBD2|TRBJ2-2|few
TGTGCCAGCAGTTTATCGCGACTAGCGGGGAGGCACCCCGGGGAGCTGTTTTTT
CASSLSRLAGRHPGELFF
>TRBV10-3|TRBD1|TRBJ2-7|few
TGTGCCATCAGTTCCGGGACAGGGTCCTACGAGCAGTACTTC
CAISSGTGSYEQYF
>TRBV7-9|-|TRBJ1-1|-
TGTGCCAGCAGGCCCCCCCCCGGGTCGAACACTGAAGCTTTCTTT
CASRPPPGSNTEAFF
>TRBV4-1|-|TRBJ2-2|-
TGCGCCAGCAGCAACCCCCTAAAGAGTGGGGAGCTGTTTTTT
CASSNPLKSGELFF
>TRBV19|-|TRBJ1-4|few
TGTGCCAGTAGGGAGCATAATGAAAAACTGTTTTTT
CASREHNEKLFF
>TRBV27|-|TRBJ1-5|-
TGTGCCAGCAGCCAAGGGGGTCTGAATCAGCCCCAGCATTTT
CASSQGGLNQPQHF
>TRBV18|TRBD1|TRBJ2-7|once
TGTGCCAGCTCAGCCGGGACAGGGGTCTACGAGCAGTACTTC
CASSAGTGVYEQYF
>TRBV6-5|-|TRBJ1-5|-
TGTGCCAGCCAAAGGGGGGGGTTTGAGCCCCAGCATTTT
CASQRGGFEPQHF
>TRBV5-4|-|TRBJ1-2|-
TGTGCCAGCAGCGAGACTCCCGAATATGGCTACACCTTC
CASSETPEYGYTF
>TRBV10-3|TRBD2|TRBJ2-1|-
TGTGCCATCAGTGAGTTTTCGGCGGGAGGCTTTGATGAGCAGTTCTTC
CAISEFSAGGFDEQFF
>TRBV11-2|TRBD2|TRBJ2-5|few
TGTGCCAGCAGCTTCTTAGCGGGAGGGCCGGGGGAGACCCAGTACTTC
CASSFLAGGPGETQYF
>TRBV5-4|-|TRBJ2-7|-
TGTGCCAGCAGCTTGGCGGCGAGGCACGAGCAGTACTTC
CASSLAARHEQYF